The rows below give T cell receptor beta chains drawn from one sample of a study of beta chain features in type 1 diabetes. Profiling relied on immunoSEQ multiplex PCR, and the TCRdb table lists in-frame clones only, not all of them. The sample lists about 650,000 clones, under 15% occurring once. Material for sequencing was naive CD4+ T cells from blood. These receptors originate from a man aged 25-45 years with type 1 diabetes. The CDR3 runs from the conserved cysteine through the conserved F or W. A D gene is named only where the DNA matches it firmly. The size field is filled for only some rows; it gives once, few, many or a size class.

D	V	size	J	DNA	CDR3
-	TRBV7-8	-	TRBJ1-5	TGTGCCAGCAGCTCGGACAACATCAATCAGCCCCAGCATTTT	CASSSDNINQPQHF
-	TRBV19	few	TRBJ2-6	TGTGCCAGTACCGACGGTGGCTCTGGGGCCAACGTCCTGACTTTC	CASTDGGSGANVLTF
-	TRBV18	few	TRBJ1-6	TGTGCCAGCTCACTTATCCGGGGGGAAAATTCACCCCTCCACTTT	CASSLIRGENSPLHF
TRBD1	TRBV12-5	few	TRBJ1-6	TGTGCTAGTCCAGACTCGGGACAGTCTAATTCACCCCTCCACTTT	CASPDSGQSNSPLHF
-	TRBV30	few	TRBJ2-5	TGTGCCTGGAGATCGGCTGGTGGAGGGGTAGAGACCCAGTACTTC	CAWRSAGGGVETQYF
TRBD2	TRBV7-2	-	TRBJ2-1	TGTGCCAGCAGCTGGACTAGCGGGGACTACAATGAGCAGTTCTTC	CASSWTSGDYNEQFF
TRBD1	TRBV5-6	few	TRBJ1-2	TGTGCCAGCAGCTACAGGACAGGGAACTATGGCTACACCTTC	CASSYRTGNYGYTF
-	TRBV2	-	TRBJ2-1	TGTGCCAGCAGGAAGGAGGGGCAGGGGAGCAATGAGCAGTTCTTC	CASRKEGQGSNEQFF
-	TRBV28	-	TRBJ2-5	TGTGCCAGCAGTTTCCCTGACCATGGCCAAGAGACCCAGTACTTC	CASSFPDHGQETQYF
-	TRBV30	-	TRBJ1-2	TGTGCCTGGAGTGTACTAAGCACGGGGGGCTACACCTTC	CAWSVLSTGGYTF
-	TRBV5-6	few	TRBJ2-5	TGTGCCAGCAGCTTGGTTGGGGGCGTGGAGACCCAGTACTTC	CASSLVGGVETQYF
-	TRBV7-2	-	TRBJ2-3	TGTGCCAGCAGCGCGCGACTCTTTGTTGGGGAGGATACGCAGTATTTT	CASSARLFVGEDTQYF
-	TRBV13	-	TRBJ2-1	TGTGCCAGCAGCCTTCTGGAGGGCCAAAGCTCCTACAATGAGCAGTTCTTC	CASSLLEGQSSYNEQFF
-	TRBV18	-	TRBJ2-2	TGTGCCAGCTCACCCTCGGCGAACACCGGGGAGCTGTTTTTT	CASSPSANTGELFF
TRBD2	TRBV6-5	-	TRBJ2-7	TGTGCCAGCAGCCGGGGGGATTACTCTGGGCAGTACTTC	CASSRGDYSGQYF
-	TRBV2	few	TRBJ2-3	TGTGCCAGCAGGATCGACAGTTCCCTTAGCACAGATACGCAGTATTTT	CASRIDSSLSTDTQYF
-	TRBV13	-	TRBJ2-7	TGTGCCAGCAGCCGGGGATACCCCGGAGGCGAGCAGTACTTC	CASSRGYPGGEQYF
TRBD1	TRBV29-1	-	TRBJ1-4	TGCAGCGTTGAGCAGATACGACAGGGGCGAAGAAAACTGTTTTTT	CSVEQIRQGRRKLFF
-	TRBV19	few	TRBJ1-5	TGTGCCAGTCAACGGTATAATCAGCCCCAGCATTTT	CASQRYNQPQHF
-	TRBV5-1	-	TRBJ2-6	TGCGCCAGTCAACTCTTCTCCGGGGCCAACGTCCTGACTTTC	CASQLFSGANVLTF
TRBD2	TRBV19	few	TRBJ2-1	TGTGCCAGTAGTTCGGGACTAGCGGTTTATGAGCAGTTCTTC	CASSSGLAVYEQFF
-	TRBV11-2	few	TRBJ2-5	TGTGCCAGCAGCTTAGATGACAGTCAAGAGACCCAGTACTTC	CASSLDDSQETQYF
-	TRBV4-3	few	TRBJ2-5	TGCGCCAGCAGCCAAGCCCCGCGCCCTGGGGGCGGTGGAGAAGAGACCCAGTACTTC	CASSQAPRPGGGGEETQYF
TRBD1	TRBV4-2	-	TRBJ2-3	TGTGCCAGCAGCCTTCGTACTCAGGGACAGAGCACAGATACGCAGTATTTT	CASSLRTQGQSTDTQYF
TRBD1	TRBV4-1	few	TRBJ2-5	TGCGCCAGCAGCCTGGGACAGGGTCAAGAGACCCAGTACTTC	CASSLGQGQETQYF
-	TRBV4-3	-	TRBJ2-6	TGCGCCAGCAGCCCCCAGGGGACAGGGGCCAACGTCCTGACTTTC	CASSPQGTGANVLTF
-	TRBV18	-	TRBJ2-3	TGTGCCAGCTCACCACTCTCTGGAAGGGCTCACACAGATACGCAGTATTTT	CASSPLSGRAHTDTQYF
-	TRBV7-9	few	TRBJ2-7	TGTGCCAGCAGCTTACAAGGCCTCGGCGAGCAGTACTTC	CASSLQGLGEQYF
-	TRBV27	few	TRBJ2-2	TGTGCCAGCAGACGGGGTGCCGGGGAGCTGTTTTTT	CASRRGAGELFF
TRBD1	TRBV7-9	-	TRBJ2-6	TGTGCCAGCAGCTTAGGGACAGGGGCCCTCTCTGGGGCCAACGTCCTGACTTTC	CASSLGTGALSGANVLTF
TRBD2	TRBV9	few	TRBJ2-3	TGTGCCAGCAGCGACCGCGGGGGGGACACAGATACGCAGTATTTT	CASSDRGGDTDTQYF
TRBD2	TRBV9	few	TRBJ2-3	TGTGCCAGCAGCCCCCGGGTAGCGGGGGGGCGTCGCACAGATACGCAGTATTTT	CASSPRVAGGRRTDTQYF
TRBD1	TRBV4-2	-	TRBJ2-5	TGTGCCAGCAGCCAAGATCTGGGGTGGACAGGGCAAGAGACCCAGTACTTC	CASSQDLGWTGQETQYF
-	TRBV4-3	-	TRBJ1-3	TGCGCCAGCAGCCAAGATTCAGAAGGGCAGGGAAACACCATATATTTT	CASSQDSEGQGNTIYF
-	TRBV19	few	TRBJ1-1	TGTGCCAGTTCAGCCTTTGGGATGAACACTGAAGCTTTCTTT	CASSAFGMNTEAFF
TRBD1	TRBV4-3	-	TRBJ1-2	TGCGCCAGCAGCCAAGTTTCGCAGGGGGCTTCCTACTCCCTCTATGGCTACACCTTC	CASSQVSQGASYSLYGYTF
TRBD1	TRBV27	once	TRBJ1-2	TGTGCCAGCAGTTTCTCACAGGGGGCACGGTATGGCTACACCTTC	CASSFSQGARYGYTF